These 24 T cell receptor beta chains came from one sample sequenced in a study of T cell responses to AZD1222 COVID-19 vaccine. Method: immunoSEQ multiplex PCR; TCRdb's copy keeps in-frame clones and lacks some. Of 100,000 to 150,000 clones in the sample, about nine tenths were seen once. The sequences come from peripheral blood, collected on day 0 of AZD1222 vaccination. Every receptor here comes from an adult in good health.

The rearrangement links TRBV9 to TRBJ2-2; 11 bases agree with TRBD2. V was pared by 4 bases and J by 4 bases, with 6 bases of the junction left unmatched. The CDR3 consists of 16 residues. Germline-derived CDR1 and CDR2 are SGDLS and YYNGEE. DNA for the CDR3: TGTGCCAGCAGCCCCCATAGCGGGGGGGGCACCGGGGAGCTGTTTTTT. It yields the protein CASSPHSGGGTGELFF.

V gene TRBV5-6 combines with J gene TRBJ1-2; no clear D. This CDR3 is built from 12 residues. Trimming stripped 4 bases from V and 4 bases from J, with 8 bases between. Germline V gene data show CDR1 as SGHDT and CDR2 as YYEEEE. The CDR3 DNA is TGTGCCAGCAGCCCCGCCAGCTATGGCTACACCTTC. The encoded protein is CASSPASYGYTF.

The CDR3 is CASSVRQGTYEQYF. The DNA of the CDR3 is TGTGCCAGCAGCGTTAGACAGGGCACCTACGAGCAGTACTTC. This sequence joins TRBV9 and TRBJ2-7; 7 bases are a match to TRBD1. CDR1 and CDR2 from the germline V gene are SGDLS and YYNGEE. The J segment lost 2 bases and the V segment lost 2 bases, leaving 4 bases of the junction unmatched. CDR3 length: 14 amino acids.

The J gene is TRBJ2-1, the V gene TRBV5-1, with 11 bases lining up with TRBD2. Germline V gene data show CDR1 as SGHRS and CDR2 as YFSETQ. Trimming at V came to 6 bases and at J to 3 bases, leaving 2 bases not matched to a gene. The CDR3 contains 14 residues. In DNA, the CDR3 is TGCGCCAGCAAACTAGCGGGGGACTACAATGAGCAGTTCTTC. Translating it yields CASKLAGDYNEQFF.

The rearrangement uses TRBV7-3 and TRBJ2-2; 12 bases map to TRBD1. This CDR3 spans 15 amino acids. V was pared by 6 bases and J by 7 bases, with 6 bases of the junction left unmatched. Germline assignment: CDR1 SGHTA and CDR2 FQGTGA. The CDR3 protein is CASRGQGASGGELFF. The CDR3 bases are TGTGCCAGCAGGGGACAGGGGGCGAGTGGCGGGGAGCTGTTTTTT.

The V gene is TRBV27, the J gene TRBJ1-5; D not resolved. The germline V gene has CDR1 MNHEY and CDR2 SMNVEV (reference sequence). CDR3 length equals 16 residues. Trimming took 5 bases from V and 6 from J, leaving 20 bases between them. The CDR3 nucleotides are TGTGCCAGCAGTCTAAGTGGACTGGCCTCGGCTCAGCCCCAGCATTTT. This translates into CASSLSGLASAQPQHF.

The genes are TRBV6-6 and TRBJ2-7; TRBD2 agrees at 8 bases. The CDR3 loop spans 16 amino acids. The germline V gene encodes CDR1 MNHNY and CDR2 SVGAGI (reference sequence). J was trimmed by 0 bases and V by 0 bases; bases with no gene match: 4. The DNA for the CDR3 is TGTGCCAGCAGTTACTCGAGGACTAGCCTCTCCTACGAGCAGTACTTC. Its protein is CASSYSRTSLSYEQYF.

The chain employs TRBV12-3 or TRBV12-4 and TRBJ2-5, with D unresolved. The CDR3 loop spans 13 amino acids. V was cut by 7 bases and J by 5 bases, with 14 bases left in between. CDR3 region: CASNLAATETQYF. DNA of the CDR3: TGTGCCAGCAACTTAGCAGCGACGGAGACCCAGTACTTC.

This rearrangement joins TRBV7-2 to TRBJ1-2, with 7 bases identical to TRBD1. Germline CDR1 is SGHTA and CDR2 is FQGNSA. The CDR3 has 16 amino acids. V dropped 2 bases and J dropped 4; count of bases not matched to a gene: 10. Written as DNA, the CDR3 is TGTGCCAGCAGCTTATTAGGGGCAGGGGGTACCTATGGCTACACCTTC. This codes for CASSLLGAGGTYGYTF.

J is TRBJ2-2 and V is TRBV4-2, with 14 bases that match TRBD2. V lost 6 bases, J lost 4 bases, and 4 bases stayed unmatched. Per the germline V gene, CDR1 is LGHNA and CDR2 is YNFKEQ. The CDR3 loop spans 16 amino acids. CDR3 sequence (DNA): TGTGCCAGCAGGGGGGGGACTAGCGGGAGCACCGGGGAGCTGTTTTTT. It translates to CASRGGTSGSTGELFF.

The CDR3 is CASSLGRTSQPQHF. In DNA, the CDR3 is TGTGCCAGCAGTTTAGGTCGGACGTCTCAGCCCCAGCATTTT. This sequence joins TRBV27 and TRBJ1-5; D remains unclear. The CDR3 sequence is 14 residues long. CDR1 and CDR2 from the germline V gene are MNHEY and SMNVEV (reference sequence). V was cut by 2 bases and J by 6 bases, with 11 bases left in between.

The chain recombines TRBV2 with TRBJ2-5; 9 bases agree with TRBD2. Germline V gene data show CDR1 as SNHLY and CDR2 as FYNNEI. Trimming cost V 9 bases and J 5 bases; bases outside gene matches: 10. The CDR3 totals 14 residues. The CDR3 sequence: CASLAGEARETQYF. In DNA form, the CDR3 reads TGTGCCAGTTTAGCGGGAGAGGCGAGGGAGACCCAGTACTTC.

The V and J genes are TRBV28 and TRBJ1-4; D remains ambiguous. Germline CDR1 and CDR2: MDHEN and SYDVKM. V lost 2 bases and J 3 bases, leaving 1 base between the germline ends. The CDR3 is 12 residues long. CDR3 region: CASSLPNEKLFF. The CDR3 coding sequence is TGTGCCAGCAGTTTACCTAATGAAAAACTGTTTTTT. The full variable domain, rest sourced from reference TRBV28 and TRBJ1-4, is DVKVTQSSRYLVKRTGEKVFLECVQDMDHENMFWYRQDPGLGLRLIYFSYDVKMKEKGDIPEGYSVSREKKERFSLILESASTNQTSMYLCASSLPNEKLFFGSGTQLSVL.

The chain joins TRBV4-1 to TRBJ1-5, with D perhaps matching TRBD1 (6 bases). The CDR3 is made up of 17 amino acids. V was clipped by 0 bases and J by 0 bases, with 12 bases between them. Germline V CDR1 and CDR2: MGHRA, YSYEKL. The CDR3 protein is CASSQEGASYSNQPQHF. DNA for the CDR3: TGCGCCAGCAGCCAAGAGGGGGCCAGTTATAGCAATCAGCCCCAGCATTTT.

Concerning this clone itself: At the DNA level, this CDR3 is encoded by other sequences in the same sample as well. CDR3 amino acids: CASSPRSSYNSPLHF. CDR3 nucleotide sequence: TGTGCCAGCTCCCCGAGGAGCTCCTATAATTCACCCCTCCACTTT. The V gene is TRBV18, the J gene TRBJ1-6; D remains ambiguous. In germline, CDR1 is KGHSH, CDR2 LQKENI. Trimming stripped 6 bases from V and 0 bases from J, with 9 bases between. The CDR3 spans 15 residues. Using reference TRBV18 and TRBJ1-6 for the parts outside the CDR3, the full variable domain is NAGVMQNPRHLVRRRGQEARLRCSPMKGHSHVYWYRQLPEEGLKFMVYLQKENIIDESGMPKERFSAEFPKEGPSILRIQQVVRGDSAAYFCASSPRSSYNSPLHFGNGTRLTVT.

The genes are TRBV27 and TRBJ1-3, with D tentatively TRBD1 (5 bases). The CDR3 covers 17 residues. Germline CDR1 MNHEY, CDR2 SMNVEV (reference sequence). V lost 5 bases to trimming and J lost 1 base, with 18 bases between them. CDR3 nucleotide sequence: TGTGCCAGCAGTCTCTTAGGGGCAGGTCGGTCTGGAAACACCATATATTTT. Amino acid sequence: CASSLLGAGRSGNTIYF.

The V call is TRBV15, the J call TRBJ2-2; TRBD2 agrees at 9 bases. V was pared by 0 bases and J by 6 bases, with 8 bases of the junction left unmatched. In germline, CDR1 is LNHNV, CDR2 YYDKDF (reference sequence). The CDR3 has 17 amino acids. The CDR3 protein is CATSRDGSSGSSGELFF. As DNA, the CDR3 is TGTGCCACCAGCAGAGATGGGAGTAGCGGGAGTTCCGGGGAGCTGTTTTTT.

The chain couples TRBV10-3 to TRBJ1-2, with TRBD1 matching over 11 bases. Germline CDR1 and CDR2: ENHRY and SYGVKD. The CDR3 is 14 residues long. J gave up 7 bases and V 6 bases, and 7 bases lay outside the gene matches. This CDR3 reads CAIRKGQGARGYTF. CDR3 sequence (DNA): TGTGCCATCAGGAAAGGACAGGGGGCTCGTGGCTACACCTTC.

The V call is TRBV30, the J call TRBJ2-7, with TRBD1 identical over 7 bases. The CDR3 contains 15 residues. From germline, CDR1 is GTSNPN and CDR2 SVGIG (reference sequence). V trimming: 2 bases; J trimming: 4 bases; junction bases outside the gene matches: 11. The DNA for the CDR3 is TGTGCCTGGAGTTCTCCGGGACAGTTTTTGTACGAGCAGTACTTC. This encodes CAWSSPGQFLYEQYF. The entire variable domain, with the rest obtained from reference TRBV30 and TRBJ2-7, is as follows: SQTIHQWPATLVQPVGSPLSLECTVEGTSNPNLYWYRQAAGRGLQLLFYSVGIGQISSEVPQNLSASRPQDRQFILSSKKLLLSDSGFYLCAWSSPGQFLYEQYFGPGTRLTVT.

The rearrangement links TRBV27 to TRBJ1-1; maybe TRBD1 (6 bases). CDR1 and CDR2 (germline): MNHEY, SMNVEV (reference sequence). V dropped 3 bases and J dropped 2 bases, with 7 bases sitting between them. The CDR3 has 13 residues. The CDR3 DNA reads TGTGCCAGCAGTTTCGGGGGCAACACTGAAGCTTTCTTT. Amino acid sequence: CASSFGGNTEAFF.

This rearrangement joins TRBV29-1 to TRBJ2-7; 7 nucleotides line up with TRBD1. The germline CDR1 and CDR2 sequences are SQVTM and ANQGSEA. Losses at the gene ends were 2 bases for V and 5 bases for J; bases not matched to a gene: 12. The CDR3 extends over 15 amino acids. The CDR3 DNA reads TGCAGCGTTGAATCCCTAGGGGGCTTCACGGACGAGCAGTACTTC. Its translation is CSVESLGGFTDEQYF.

The J gene is TRBJ2-7, the V gene TRBV27, with 7 nucleotides matching TRBD1. Germline CDR1 MNHEY, CDR2 SMNVEV (reference sequence). The CDR3 runs 16 residues. V lost 11 bases, J lost 2 bases, and 18 bases stayed unmatched. The CDR3 spells CAASSQGVTLTYEQYF. Here the CDR3 DNA reads TGTGCCGCCAGTTCTCAGGGGGTTACCCTCACCTACGAGCAGTACTTC.

The V gene is TRBV5-1, the J gene TRBJ1-3, with D perhaps TRBD1 (5 bases). From germline, CDR1 is SGHRS and CDR2 YFSETQ. The CDR3 sequence is 15 residues long. Trimming removed 0 bases from V and 0 bases from J, with 7 bases in between. The CDR3 DNA reads as TGCGCCAGCAGCTTGGCGGGGGGCTCTGGAAACACCATATATTTT. It specifies CASSLAGGSGNTIYF.

The CDR3 sequence is CASSLDGRQANTGELFF. The CDR3 nucleotides are TGTGCCAGCAGCTTGGATGGCAGGCAAGCGAACACCGGGGAGCTGTTTTTT. The rearrangement uses TRBV5-4 and TRBJ2-2; no clear D gene. This CDR3 region has 17 residues. Trimming left V 0 bases short and J 0 bases short, with 12 bases between. The germline gives CDR1 SGHNT, CDR2 YYREEE (reference sequence).